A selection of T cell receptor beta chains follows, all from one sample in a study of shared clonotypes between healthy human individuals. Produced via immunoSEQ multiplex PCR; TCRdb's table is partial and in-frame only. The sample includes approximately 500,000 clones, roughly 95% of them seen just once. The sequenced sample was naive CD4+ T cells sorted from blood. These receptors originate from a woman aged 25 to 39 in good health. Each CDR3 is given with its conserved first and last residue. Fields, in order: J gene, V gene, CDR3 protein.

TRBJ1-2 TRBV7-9 CASKGLLGYGYTF
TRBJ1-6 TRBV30 CAWRSMAQSPLHF
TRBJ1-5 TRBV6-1 CASSSGTTEQPQHF
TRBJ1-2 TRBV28 CASSSGTGRSGYTF
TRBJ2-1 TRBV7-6 CASSIGLAGLPYNEQFF
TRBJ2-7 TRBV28 CASRTGLAPYEQYF
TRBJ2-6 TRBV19 CASSIGGQGASSGANVLTF
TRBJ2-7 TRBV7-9 CASSLQTGQGLEQYF
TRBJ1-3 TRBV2 CASSDERTGNTIYF
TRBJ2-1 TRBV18 CASSPLRDTQQFF
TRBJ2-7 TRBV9 CASSVAGTFNHEQYF
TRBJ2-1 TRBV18 CASSPPGVSAYNEQFF
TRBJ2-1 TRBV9 CASSDQGKGEQFF
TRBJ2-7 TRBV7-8 CASSLLEGYEQYF
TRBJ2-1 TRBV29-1 CSVGDSYNEQFF
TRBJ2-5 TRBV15 CATSRGLNRETQYF
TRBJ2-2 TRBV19 CASSTGPGELFF
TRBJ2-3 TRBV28 CASSLEAGGDTDTQYF
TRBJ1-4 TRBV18 CASSQGSTNEKLFF
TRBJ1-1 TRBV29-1 CSGSLGREAFF
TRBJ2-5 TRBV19 CASRGVSETQYF
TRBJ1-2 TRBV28 CASSLLGPSGVPNYGYTF
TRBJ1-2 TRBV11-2 CASSYGQGRANYGYTF
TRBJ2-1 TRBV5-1 CASSPGLAGRANNEQFF
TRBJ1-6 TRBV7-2 CASSSPSLKQGSSNSPLHF
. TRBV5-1 CASSLTAGDYEQYF
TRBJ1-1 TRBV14 CASSQGMNTEAFF
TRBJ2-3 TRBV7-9 CASSSTKAQVTDTQYF
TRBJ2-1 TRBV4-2 CASSQAGTSGTYNEQFF
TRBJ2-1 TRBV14 CASSLGQTEFPVNEQFF
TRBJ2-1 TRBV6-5 CASSLANEQFF
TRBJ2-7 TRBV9 CASSVAASSYEQYF
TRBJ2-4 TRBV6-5 CASSRHRDAKNIQYF
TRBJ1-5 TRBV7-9 CASSSGQWSNQPQHF
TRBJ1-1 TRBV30 CAWSLGRLNRAFF
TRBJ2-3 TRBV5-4 CASSLEGLAGVATDTQYF
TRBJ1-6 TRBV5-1 CASSYLDSLSPLHF
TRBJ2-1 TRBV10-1 CASSEPAGVDNEQFF
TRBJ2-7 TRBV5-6 CASSPGLASTYEQYF
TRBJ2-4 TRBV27 CASSLSISTGKKAKNIQYF
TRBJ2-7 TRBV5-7 CASSLVKTSGSEYEQYF
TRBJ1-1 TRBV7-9 CASSPWTVNTEAFF
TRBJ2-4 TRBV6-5 CASSKGGAKNIQYF
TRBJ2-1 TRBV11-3 CASSLGTSGSSYNEQFF
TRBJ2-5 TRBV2 CASSGTGSETQYF
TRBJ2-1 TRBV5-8 CASSLVVAIGDEQFF
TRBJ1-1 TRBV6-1 CASVWGGTEAFF
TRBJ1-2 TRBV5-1 CASSGGQGAVYGYTF
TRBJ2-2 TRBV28 CASGRVSNTGELFF
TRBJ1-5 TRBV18 CASSPEVNQPQHF
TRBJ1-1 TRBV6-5 CASSYGRGGTTEAFF
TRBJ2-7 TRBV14 CASSGTSGSSYEQYF
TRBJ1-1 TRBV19 CASIPGPGGTEAFF
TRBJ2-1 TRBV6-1 CASSEKLTGSLYNEQFF
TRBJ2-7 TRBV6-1 CASRTSGIYEQYF